Below, 5 T cell receptor beta chains from the same sample are listed, as sequenced in a study of cytomegalovirus exposure and HLA in healthy donors. PCR employed 60 Vbeta and 13 Jbeta primers. Method: immunoSEQ multiplex PCR; TCRdb's copy keeps in-frame clones and lacks some. The sample shows more than 85,000 clones, roughly 10% of them seen only once. Input material: PBMCs. These receptors came from a man over 45 in good health and CMV-seropositive.

The chain employs TRBV6-5 and TRBJ1-5, with 9 bases lining up with TRBD1. J lost 2 bases, V lost 6 bases, and 2 bases had no gene match. Germline-derived CDR1 and CDR2 are MNHEY and SVGAGI. This CDR3 contains 14 residues. The CDR3 DNA is TGTGCCAGCAGGAGGGACAGGGGCAATCAGCCCCAGCATTTT. Its protein is CASRRDRGNQPQHF.

Turning to this clone: Additional DNA sequences in this sample encode the identical CDR3. CDR3 nucleotide sequence: TGTGCCAGCAGCTTGCAGTACACCGGGGAGCTGTTTTTT. This gives the protein CASSLQYTGELFF. The chain carries TRBV5-6 and TRBJ2-2; D gene unclear. The length of the CDR3 is 13 residues. Deletions cut 1 base from V and 3 bases from J, with 4 bases between. CDR1 and CDR2 from the germline V gene are SGHDT and YYEEEE. Full variable domain (missing parts from reference TRBV5-6 and TRBJ2-2): DAGVTQSPTHLIKTRGQQVTLRCSPKSGHDTVSWYQQALGQGPQFIFQYYEEEERQRGNFPDRFSGHQFPNYSSELNVNALLLGDSALYLCASSLQYTGELFFGEGSRLTVL.

This clone was counted between two and nine times. CDR3 amino acids: CASRTGGTDTQYF. The CDR3 coding sequence is TGTGCCAGCAGAACAGGGGGCACAGATACGCAGTATTTT. The gene calls are TRBV5-8 and TRBJ2-3; 7 bases fit TRBD1. The CDR3 sequence is 13 residues long. The germline gives CDR1 SGHTS, CDR2 YDEGEE. The J segment lost 1 base and the V segment lost 5 bases, leaving 1 base of the junction unmatched.

The table lists this clone with a few counts. This sequence joins TRBV7-3 and TRBJ2-4; no clear D gene. The CDR3 has 15 residues. Trimming took 5 bases from V and 0 from J, leaving 11 bases between them. CDR1 and CDR2 from the germline V gene are SGHTA and FQGTGA. CDR3 loop: CASSQSSLAKNIQYF. CDR3 DNA: TGTGCCAGCAGCCAGTCCAGTCTAGCCAAAAACATTCAGTACTTC.

The gene calls are TRBV10-3 and TRBJ2-1; D possibly corresponds to TRBD1 (6 bases). Germline loops: CDR1 ENHRY, CDR2 SYGVKD. Trimming cost V 3 bases and J 5 bases, with 20 bases left between them. The CDR3 sequence is 17 residues long. The CDR3 nucleotides read TGTGCCATCAGTGATAATTTAGGGGGTCGCGAGAACAATGAGCAGTTCTTC. It specifies CAISDNLGGRENNEQFF.